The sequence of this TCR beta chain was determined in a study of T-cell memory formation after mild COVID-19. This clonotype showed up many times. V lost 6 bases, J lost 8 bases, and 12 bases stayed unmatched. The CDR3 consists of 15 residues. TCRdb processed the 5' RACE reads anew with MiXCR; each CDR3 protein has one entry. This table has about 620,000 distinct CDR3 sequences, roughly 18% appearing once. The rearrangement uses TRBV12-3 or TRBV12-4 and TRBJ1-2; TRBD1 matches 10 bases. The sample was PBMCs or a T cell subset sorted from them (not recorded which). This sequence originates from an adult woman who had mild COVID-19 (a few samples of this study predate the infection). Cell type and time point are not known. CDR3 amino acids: CASSHDRGQRKGYTF. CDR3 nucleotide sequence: TGTGCCAGCAGCCATGACAGGGGGCAAAGGAAAGGCTACACCTTC.